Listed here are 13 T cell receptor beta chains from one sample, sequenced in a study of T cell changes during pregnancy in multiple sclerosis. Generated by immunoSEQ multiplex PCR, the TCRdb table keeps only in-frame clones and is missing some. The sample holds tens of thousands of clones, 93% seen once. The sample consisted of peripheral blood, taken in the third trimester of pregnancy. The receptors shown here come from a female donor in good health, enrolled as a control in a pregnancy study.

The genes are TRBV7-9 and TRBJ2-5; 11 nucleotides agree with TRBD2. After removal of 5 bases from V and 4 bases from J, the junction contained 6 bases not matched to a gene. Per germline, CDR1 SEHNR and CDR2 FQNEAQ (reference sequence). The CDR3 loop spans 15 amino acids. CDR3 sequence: CASSVSGRGGETQYF. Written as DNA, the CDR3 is TGTGCCAGCAGCGTTAGCGGGAGGGGGGGAGAGACCCAGTACTTC.

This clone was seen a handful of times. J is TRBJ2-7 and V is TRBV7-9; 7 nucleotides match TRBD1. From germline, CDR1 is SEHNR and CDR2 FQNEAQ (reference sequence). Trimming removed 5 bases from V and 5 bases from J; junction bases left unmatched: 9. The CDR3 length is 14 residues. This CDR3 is CASSLDRVVDEQYF. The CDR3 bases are TGTGCCAGCAGCCTAGACAGGGTGGTAGACGAGCAGTACTTC.

CDR3 protein: CASSYSLGQSTDTQYF. The CDR3 DNA sequence: TGTGCCAGCAGTTACTCGCTGGGGCAGAGCACAGATACGCAGTATTTT. The chain uses TRBV6-5 and TRBJ2-3; D may be TRBD1 (5 bases). V dropped 0 bases and J dropped 0 bases, with 10 bases sitting between them. The germline V gene has CDR1 MNHEY and CDR2 SVGAGI. The CDR3 runs 16 residues.

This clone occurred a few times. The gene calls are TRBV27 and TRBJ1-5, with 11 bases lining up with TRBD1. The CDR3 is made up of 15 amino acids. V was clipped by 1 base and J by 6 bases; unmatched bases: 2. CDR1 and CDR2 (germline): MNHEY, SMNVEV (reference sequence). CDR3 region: CASSLFGTGGQPQHF. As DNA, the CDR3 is TGTGCCAGCAGTTTATTTGGGACAGGGGGTCAGCCCCAGCATTTT.

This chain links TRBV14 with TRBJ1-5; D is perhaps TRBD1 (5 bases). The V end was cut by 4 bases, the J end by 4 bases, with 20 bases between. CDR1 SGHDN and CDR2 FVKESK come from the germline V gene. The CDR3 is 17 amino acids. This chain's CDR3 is CASSPHIKTDLNQPQHF. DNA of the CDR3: TGTGCCAGCAGCCCACATATAAAGACAGACTTAAATCAGCCCCAGCATTTT.

CDR3 sequence reads: CASSNLLGTGVPNEQFF. The CDR3 DNA reads TGTGCCAGTAGTAATCTTCTCGGGACAGGGGTTCCCAATGAGCAGTTCTTC. V and J are TRBV19 and TRBJ2-1; TRBD1 matches 10 bases. Trimming removed 4 bases from V and 6 bases from J; junction bases left unmatched: 12. Per germline, CDR1 LNHDA and CDR2 SQIVND (reference sequence). The CDR3 contains 17 residues.

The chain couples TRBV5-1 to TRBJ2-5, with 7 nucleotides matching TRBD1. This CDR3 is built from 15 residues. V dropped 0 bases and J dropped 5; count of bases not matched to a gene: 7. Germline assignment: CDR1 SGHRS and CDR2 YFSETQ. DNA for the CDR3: TGCGCCAGCAGCTTGGAAGACAGGGCTTGGGAGACCCAGTACTTC. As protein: CASSLEDRAWETQYF.

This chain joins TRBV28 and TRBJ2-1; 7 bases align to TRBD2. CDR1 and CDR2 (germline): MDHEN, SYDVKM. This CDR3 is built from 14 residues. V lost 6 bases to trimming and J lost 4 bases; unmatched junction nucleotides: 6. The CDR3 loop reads CASRSGAGYNEQFF. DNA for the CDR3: TGTGCCAGCAGAAGCGGAGCGGGGTACAATGAGCAGTTCTTC.

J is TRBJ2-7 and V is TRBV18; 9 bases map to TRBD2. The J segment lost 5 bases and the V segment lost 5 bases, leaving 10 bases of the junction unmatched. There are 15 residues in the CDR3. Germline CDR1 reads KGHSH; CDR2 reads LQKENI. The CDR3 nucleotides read TGTGCCAGCTCAGCCCTGGCGGGAGGGCTCCACGAGCAGTACTTC. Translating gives CASSALAGGLHEQYF.

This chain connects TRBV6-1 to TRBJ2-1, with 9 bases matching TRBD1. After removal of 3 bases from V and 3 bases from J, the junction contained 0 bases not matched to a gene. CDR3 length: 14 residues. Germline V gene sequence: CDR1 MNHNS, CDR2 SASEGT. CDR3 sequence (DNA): TGTGCCAGCAGTGAGACAGGGGGCTACAATGAGCAGTTCTTC. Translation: CASSETGGYNEQFF.

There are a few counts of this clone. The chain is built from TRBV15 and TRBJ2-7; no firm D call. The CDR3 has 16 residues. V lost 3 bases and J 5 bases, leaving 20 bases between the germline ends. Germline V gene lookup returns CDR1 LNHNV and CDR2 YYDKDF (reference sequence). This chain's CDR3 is CATSRTLFSSGNEQYF. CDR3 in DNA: TGTGCCACCAGCAGGACACTTTTTTCTTCTGGTAACGAGCAGTACTTC. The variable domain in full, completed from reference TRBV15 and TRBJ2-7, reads DAMVIQNPRYQVTQFGKPVTLSCSQTLNHNVMYWYQQKSSQAPKLLFHYYDKDFNNEADTPDNFQSRRPNTSFCFLDIRSPGLGDTAMYLCATSRTLFSSGNEQYFGPGTRLTVT.

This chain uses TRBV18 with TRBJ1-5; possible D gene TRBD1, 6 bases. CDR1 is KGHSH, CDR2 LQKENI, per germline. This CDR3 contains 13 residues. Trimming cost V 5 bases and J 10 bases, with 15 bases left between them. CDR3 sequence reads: CASSDGPGTPQHF. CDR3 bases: TGTGCCAGCTCAGATGGACCGGGGACACCCCAGCATTTT.

CDR3 nucleotide sequence: TGCAGCGCCGAAGGAAACAGGGCCTCGGATTACAATGAGCAGTTCTTC. Protein: CSAEGNRASDYNEQFF. This sequence joins TRBV29-1 and TRBJ2-1; a possible D gene is TRBD1 (6 bases). Germline V gene data show CDR1 as SQVTM and CDR2 as ANQGSEA. V was pared by 7 bases and J by 4 bases, with 23 bases between. The CDR3 totals 16 residues.